Below, 19 T cell receptor beta chains from the same sample are listed, as sequenced in a study of blood T cell repertoires in COVID-19. Clones were read by immunoSEQ multiplex PCR, and TCRdb kept only the in-frame ones, dropping some. Here the sample spans under 350,000 clones, 75% to 90% being singletons. The material sequenced was peripheral blood. The origin of the receptors is a man between 40 and 49 years old with acute or convalescent COVID-19.

The chain employs TRBV10-3 and TRBJ1-1, with 7 bases lining up with TRBD1. Germline CDR1 reads ENHRY; CDR2 reads SYGVKD. V gave up 6 bases and J gave up 4 bases; unmatched junction bases: 8. The CDR3 spans 14 residues. The CDR3 protein is CAIRLRTGVTEAFF. In nucleotides, the CDR3 is TGTGCCATCAGGCTCCGGACAGGCGTCACTGAAGCTTTCTTT.

The chain joins TRBV30 to TRBJ2-7, with 7 bases aligning to TRBD2. The CDR3 has 13 residues. V lost 5 bases, J lost 0 bases, and 4 bases stayed unmatched. Germline-derived CDR1 and CDR2 are GTSNPN and SVGIG (reference sequence). CDR3 bases: TGTGCCTGGGCCCGGGACTACTCCTACGAGCAGTACTTC. Translation gives CAWARDYSYEQYF.

The CDR3 loop reads CATQHHGGANVLTF. CDR3 DNA: TGTGCCACGCAACATCATGGCGGGGCCAACGTCCTGACTTTC. This sequence joins TRBV24-1 and TRBJ2-6; D gene ambiguous. The CDR3 consists of 14 residues. The germline CDR1 and CDR2 sequences are KGHDR and SFDVKD. Trimming took 10 bases from V and 4 from J, leaving 13 bases between them.

The J gene is TRBJ2-1, the V gene TRBV7-8; D is possibly TRBD2 (5 bases). CDR1 is SGHVS, CDR2 FQNEAQ, per germline. This CDR3 is built from 15 residues. Trimming stripped 5 bases from V and 1 base from J, with 12 bases between. The CDR3 DNA follows: TGTGCCAGCAGCCATGAGGGTACTTCCTACAATGAGCAGTTCTTC. It encodes CASSHEGTSYNEQFF. Combining the CDR3 with reference TRBV7-8 and TRBJ2-1 gives the whole variable domain GAGVSQSPRYKVAKRGQDVALRCDPISGHVSLFWYQQALGQGPEFLTYFQNEAQLDKSGLPSDRFFAERPEGSVSTLKIQRTQQEDSAVYLCASSHEGTSYNEQFFGPGTRLTVL.

This chain uses TRBV6-5 with TRBJ1-3, with D tentatively TRBD1 (5 bases). Germline CDR1 and CDR2: MNHEY and SVGAGI. The V and J ends lost 7 bases and 4 bases respectively, with 17 bases between them. The CDR3 loop spans 15 amino acids. As DNA, the CDR3 is TGTGCCAGCACTCTCCGCCGGGGGGGAGGAAACACCATATATTTT. It translates to CASTLRRGGGNTIYF.

The CDR3 sequence is CAISDQGTYGYTF. CDR3 nucleotide sequence: TGTGCCATCAGTGATCAAGGGACTTATGGCTACACCTTC. The chain is built from TRBV10-3 and TRBJ1-2, with D possibly TRBD1 on 5 matching bases. The CDR3 contains 13 residues. The V gene's germline CDR1 is ENHRY and CDR2 SYGVKD. Trimming removed 3 bases at V and 5 bases at J, with 10 bases between.

The chain combines TRBV6-5 with TRBJ1-2, with a tentative D call TRBD1 (5 bases). Germline loops: CDR1 MNHEY, CDR2 SVGAGI. The CDR3 totals 13 residues. The V and J ends lost 6 bases and 5 bases respectively, with 13 bases between them. CDR3 protein: CASSRTGGYGYTF. DNA of the CDR3: TGTGCCAGCAGCCGCACGGGGGGATATGGCTACACCTTC.

The chain joins TRBV10-1 to TRBJ2-7, with TRBD1 matching 7 bases. The V gene's germline CDR1 is WNHNN and CDR2 SYGVQD (reference sequence). Trimming at V came to 5 bases and at J to 5 bases, leaving 6 bases not matched to a gene. This CDR3 has 13 amino acids. The CDR3 is CASSTGQSHEQYF. The CDR3 nucleotides are TGCGCCAGCAGTACGGGACAGTCCCACGAGCAGTACTTC.

This clone was detected a few times. The V and J genes are TRBV6-6 and TRBJ2-7; perhaps TRBD2 as D (5 bases). V was pared by 5 bases and J by 7 bases, with 9 bases between. Germline V gives CDR1 MNHNY, CDR2 SVGAGI (reference sequence). The CDR3 is made up of 11 amino acids. The CDR3 sequence is CASSTTGEQYF. The CDR3 region has the DNA TGTGCCAGCAGTACCACGGGGGAGCAGTACTTC.

This clone came up a few times. V is TRBV4-2 and J is TRBJ1-1; D not resolved. Per germline, CDR1 LGHNA and CDR2 YNFKEQ. V was shortened by 1 base and J by 4 bases, with 10 bases between the two germline ends. This CDR3 is built from 14 residues. CDR3 coding DNA: TGTGCCAGCAGCCAAGTTTACCCAGGCACTGAAGCTTTCTTT. Encoded protein: CASSQVYPGTEAFF.

This clone has a single count. The chain joins TRBV5-1 to TRBJ2-3; the match to TRBD2 covers 14 bases. CDR1 SGHRS and CDR2 YFSETQ come from the germline V gene. V shed 4 bases, J shed 9 bases, and the junction held 7 bases outside the gene matches. The length of the CDR3 is 15 residues. CDR3 sequence reads: CASSRGLAGEDTQYF. Written as DNA, the CDR3 is TGCGCCAGCAGCAGGGGACTAGCGGGGGAAGACACGCAGTATTTT.

This clone occurred a few times. Here the CDR3 DNA reads TGTGCCTTTGACGGACAGGGGGCTTCTGGCTACACCTTC. Residues: CAFDGQGASGYTF. The chain couples TRBV30 to TRBJ1-2; 11 bases fit TRBD1. V shed 7 bases and J 7 bases; nucleotides not matched to a gene: 8. The germline CDR1 and CDR2 sequences are GTSNPN and SVGIG (reference sequence). This CDR3 comprises 13 residues.

The CDR3 coding sequence is TGTGCCAGCAGCTTAGCGACAGGGGCTGGTCAGCCCCAGCATTTT. This translates into CASSLATGAGQPQHF. The V gene is TRBV7-6, the J gene TRBJ1-5; 8 bases map to TRBD1. Germline values: CDR1 SGHVS, CDR2 FNYEAQ. The CDR3 has 15 residues. V shed 0 bases, J shed 6 bases, and the junction held 4 bases outside the gene matches.

The chain is built from TRBV25-1 and TRBJ1-2, with a tentative D call TRBD1 (5 bases). The CDR3 covers 14 residues. The V end was cut by 7 bases, the J end by 7 bases, with 19 bases between. The germline gives CDR1 MGHDK, CDR2 SYGVNS. In DNA, the CDR3 is TGTGCCAGCACCTACGGGGGGGGTTCGGGTGGCTACACCTTC. Its translation is CASTYGGGSGGYTF.

This chain joins TRBV5-1 and TRBJ1-5; 9 bases fit TRBD1. This CDR3 has 15 residues. Germline assignment: CDR1 SGHRS and CDR2 YFSETQ. Losses at the gene ends were 4 bases for V and 3 bases for J; bases not matched to a gene: 5. The CDR3 DNA is TGCGCCAGCAGCAGGGGGACAGGGCCCAATCAGCCCCAGCATTTT. It translates to CASSRGTGPNQPQHF. The full variable domain, in which reference TRBV5-1 and TRBJ1-5 provide the parts outside the CDR3, is KAGVTQTPRYLIKTRGQQVTLSCSPISGHRSVSWYQQTPGQGLQFLFEYFSETQRNKGNFPGRFSGRQFSNSRSEMNVSTLELGDSALYLCASSRGTGPNQPQHFGDGTRLSIL.

The chain uses TRBV6-5 and TRBJ1-1; 7 bases align to TRBD1. Germline CDR1 MNHEY, CDR2 SVGAGI. CDR3 size: 11 residues. With V trimmed by 5 bases and J by 12 bases, 6 bases remained unmatched. The CDR3, as DNA: TGTGCCAGCAGTACAGGGGTATGGACTTTCTTT. Translation gives CASSTGVWTFF.

This sequence joins TRBV24-1 and TRBJ1-5; no firm D call. CDR1 and CDR2 from the germline V gene are KGHDR and SFDVKD. The CDR3 is 13 amino acids. V was pared by 3 bases and J by 12 bases, with 14 bases between. CDR3 sequence (DNA): TGTGCCACCAGTGATCCGCCTTCGTCGGGCCAGCATTTT. It encodes CATSDPPSSGQHF.

V gene TRBV18 combines with J gene TRBJ1-2, with D maybe TRBD1 (5 bases). Trimming cost V 2 bases and J 4 bases, with 14 bases left between them. The CDR3 spans 15 residues. Per the germline V gene, CDR1 is KGHSH and CDR2 is LQKENI. The CDR3 sequence is CASSPFREIVYGYTF. CDR3 sequence (DNA): TGTGCCAGCTCACCATTCAGGGAAATTGTCTATGGCTACACCTTC. The whole variable domain, filled in from reference TRBV18 and TRBJ1-2, reads NAGVMQNPRHLVRRRGQEARLRCSPMKGHSHVYWYRQLPEEGLKFMVYLQKENIIDESGMPKERFSAEFPKEGPSILRIQQVVRGDSAAYFCASSPFREIVYGYTFGSGTRLTVV.

The gene calls are TRBV7-9 and TRBJ2-1; 7 bases agree with TRBD1. CDR1 is SEHNR and CDR2 is FQNEAQ in the germline V gene (reference sequence). The V segment lost 2 bases and the J segment 4 bases; nucleotides outside the gene matches: 8. This CDR3 contains 16 residues. The CDR3 bases are TGTGCCAGCAGCTTATACGGGACAGATGTATACAATGAGCAGTTCTTC. The encoded protein is CASSLYGTDVYNEQFF. Full variable domain (remainder filled in from reference TRBV7-9 and TRBJ2-1): DTGVSQNPRHKITKRGQNVTFRCDPISEHNRLYWYRQTLGQGPEFLTYFQNEAQLEKSRLLSDRFSAERPKGSFSTLEIQRTEQGDSAMYLCASSLYGTDVYNEQFFGPGTRLTVL.